The present T cell receptor (beta chain) was sequenced within a study of blood T cell repertoires in COVID-19. Study at large: Sites across the United States, Italy and Spain contributed samples from acute and convalescent COVID-19. In each case, the material was cDNA or gDNA derived from T cells, B-cell-depleted T cells, or PBMCs.

TCRdb's copy holds only in-frame clones and misses some; the assay was immunoSEQ multiplex PCR. The repertoire has a few hundred thousand clones, more than 85% of them found once; the top ten carry around 3%. The CDR3 length is 14 residues. V dropped 4 bases and J dropped 3; count of bases not matched to a gene: 4. CDR1 is SGHTS and CDR2 is YDEGEE in the germline V gene. Sample: peripheral blood. The sequence derives from a man between 60 and 75 years old with acute or convalescent COVID-19. This chain links TRBV5-8 with TRBJ2-1, with TRBD1 identical over 7 bases. The CDR3 loop is CASSQGQIYNEQFF. The CDR3 region has the DNA TGTGCCAGCAGCCAGGGACAGATCTACAATGAGCAGTTCTTC.